The 18 T cell receptor beta chains listed next were all sequenced from one sample in a study of Graves' ophthalmopathy and Graves' hyperthyroidism. RNA transcripts were the source from which TCR beta CDR3 regions were amplified. An opening RT-PCR round employed HTBI primers and preceded a second-round multiplex PCR. MiXCR, run by TCRdb on the multiplex PCR reads, gives a single entry per CDR3 protein. In the table there are some 350,000 distinct CDR3 sequences, approximately 18% of which are singletons. Sequencing was done on a sample of peripheral blood. These receptors were collected from an adult woman with stable Graves' hyperthyroidism.

This clonotype was seen many times. The chain uses TRBV11-2 and TRBJ2-7, with 8 bases lining up with TRBD2. Germline V gene lookup returns CDR1 SGHAT and CDR2 FQNNGV. The CDR3 runs to 16 residues. Germline trimming cut 0 bases from V and 2 bases from J; bases unmatched to any gene: 6. CDR3 protein: CASSLDLSGRAYEQYF. In nucleotides, the CDR3 is TGTGCCAGCAGCTTAGATCTCAGCGGGAGAGCCTACGAGCAGTACTTC.

This clonotype was counted at least ten times. The CDR3 loop is CASSEAGNSGRPGETQYF. As DNA, the CDR3 is TGTGCCAGCAGCGAGGCAGGAAATAGCGGGAGGCCAGGGGAGACCCAGTACTTC. The rearrangement uses TRBV9 and TRBJ2-5; 10 bases line up with TRBD2. CDR3 length equals 18 residues. Losses at the gene ends were 3 bases for V and 5 bases for J; bases not matched to a gene: 16. Germline V lookup: CDR1 SGDLS, CDR2 YYNGEE.

This clonotype was recorded many times. The V call is TRBV28, the J call TRBJ2-7; 7 bases agree with TRBD1. There are 15 residues in the CDR3. V lost 5 bases and J lost 4; bases outside the gene matches: 11. Per the germline V gene, CDR1 is MDHEN and CDR2 is SYDVKM. CDR3 sequence reads: CASSARTGGGYEQYF. CDR3 DNA: TGTGCCAGCAGTGCGCGGACAGGCGGCGGGTACGAGCAGTACTTC.

The sample holds many counts of this clonotype. The V and J genes are TRBV19 and TRBJ1-2; weak D call: TRBD1 (5 bases). V dropped 6 bases and J dropped 4 bases, with 12 bases sitting between them. CDR1 is LNHDA and CDR2 is SQIVND in the germline V gene (reference sequence). The CDR3 is 13 amino acids. Here the CDR3 reads CASSVGHSYGYTF. For the CDR3, the DNA is TGTGCCAGTAGCGTGGGGCACAGCTATGGCTACACCTTC.

This clonotype was seen many times. The chain carries TRBV7-8 and TRBJ2-7, with 10 bases that match TRBD2. With 5 bases clipped from V and 0 bases from J, the junction kept 4 bases outside the gene matches. The V gene's germline CDR1 is SGHVS and CDR2 FQNEAQ. The CDR3 extends over 15 amino acids. The CDR3 protein is CASSGTSGNSYEQYF. The CDR3 nucleotides read TGTGCCAGCAGCGGAACTAGCGGGAACTCCTACGAGCAGTACTTC.

The table lists this clonotype with many counts. V is TRBV12-3 or TRBV12-4 and J is TRBJ1-6; no firm D call. The CDR3 spans 12 residues. The V gene lost 10 bases and the J gene lost 5 bases, with 9 bases spanning the gap. The CDR3 DNA reads as TGTGCCACCCGGACGGATAATTCACCCCTCCACTTT. Translating gives CATRTDNSPLHF.

In its sample, this clonotype was seen many times. The chain is built from TRBV29-1 and TRBJ2-5; D is uncertain. With 7 bases removed from V and 1 base from J, the gap between germline ends came to 4 bases. This CDR3 spans 10 amino acids. Germline CDR1 is SQVTM and CDR2 is ANQGSEA. The CDR3 DNA follows: TGCAGCGCTATCCAAGAGACCCAGTACTTC. This encodes CSAIQETQYF.

To note about this clonotype: This may arise from a read error, as a much more abundant clone is one base away. This chain connects TRBV4-1 to TRBJ2-7; perhaps TRBD1 as D (8 bases). With 4 bases removed from V and 2 bases from J, the gap between germline ends came to 18 bases. Germline values: CDR1 MGHRA, CDR2 YSYEKL. This CDR3 region has 16 residues. CDR3 sequence reads: CASSRGGRDRPYEQYF. The CDR3 nucleotides read TGCGCCAGCAGCCGGGGGGGCAGGGACAGGCCCTACGAGCAGTACTTC.

There are many counts of this clonotype. J is TRBJ1-2 and V is TRBV2; D is undetermined. This CDR3 has 11 residues. Trimming left V 4 bases short and J 1 base short, with 1 base between. The germline CDR1 and CDR2 sequences are SNHLY and FYNNEI. The CDR3 DNA reads TGTGCCAGCAGTGTTAACTATGGCTACACCTTC. Its protein product is CASSVNYGYTF. Complete variable domain (other parts from reference TRBV2 and TRBJ1-2): EPEVTQTPSHQVTQMGQEVILRCVPISNHLYFYWYRQILGQKVEFLVSFYNNEISEKSEIFDDQFSVERPDGSNFTLKIRSTKLEDSAMYFCASSVNYGYTFGSGTRLTVV.

In its sample, this clonotype was seen many times. The rearrangement joins TRBV20-1 to TRBJ2-7; D is undetermined. Germline V lookup: CDR1 DFQATT, CDR2 SNEGSKA (reference sequence). This CDR3 region has 13 residues. V dropped 3 bases and J dropped 0 bases, with 9 bases sitting between them. Here the CDR3 reads CSARDLYSYEQYF. The CDR3 bases are TGCAGTGCTAGGGACCTTTACTCCTACGAGCAGTACTTC.

This clonotype was recorded at least ten times. At one of its ends the junction is not consistent with the germline gene, which may arise from a read error. The rearrangement uses TRBV7-7 and TRBJ2-7; D is ambiguous. CDR1 is SSHAT and CDR2 is FNYEAQ in the germline V gene (reference sequence). The CDR3 spans 15 residues. The CDR3 region is CASSLQGLGTYEQYF. CDR3 nucleotides: TGTGCTAGCAGCTTACAAGGGTTGGGGACCTACGAGCAGTACTTC. The full variable domain, in which reference TRBV7-7 and TRBJ2-7 provide the parts outside the CDR3, is GAGVSQSPRYKVTKRGQDVTLRCDPISSHATLYWYQQALGQGPEFLTYFNYEAQPDKSGLPSDRFSAERPEGSISTLTIQRTEQRDSAMYRCASSLQGLGTYEQYFGPGTRLTVT.

This clonotype occurred a few times. The junction departs from the called germline gene at one end, perhaps through a read error. The V gene is TRBV7-3, the J gene TRBJ2-2, with D maybe TRBD2 (5 bases). Germline CDR1 is SGHTA and CDR2 is FQGTGA. CDR3 length: 16 amino acids. CDR3 sequence (DNA): TGTGCCAGCAGCTTAAGTAGCGCCTCGAACACCGGGGAGCTGCTTTTT. Residues: CASSLSSASNTGELLF. The full variable domain, with the rest looked up from reference TRBV7-3 and TRBJ2-2, is GAGVSQTPSNKVTEKGKYVELRCDPISGHTALYWYRQSLGQGPEFLIYFQGTGAADDSGLPNDRFFAVRPEGSVSTLKIQRTERGDSAVYLCASSLSSASNTGELLFGEGSRLTVL.

The chain recombines TRBV19 with TRBJ2-4; D is perhaps TRBD1 or TRBD2 (5 bases each). This CDR3 spans 13 amino acids. The germline V and J ends were trimmed by 4 bases and 8 bases, with 12 bases remaining between them. Per germline, CDR1 LNHDA and CDR2 SQIVND (reference sequence). The CDR3 reads CASSNPLGDIQYF. The CDR3 coding sequence is TGTGCCAGTAGTAACCCACTGGGGGACATTCAGTACTTC.

This clonotype appeared many times. This chain links TRBV4-1 with TRBJ2-5; TRBD1 is a possible D gene (6 bases). Germline V lookup: CDR1 MGHRA, CDR2 YSYEKL. The length of the CDR3 is 14 residues. Trimming left V 0 bases short and J 5 bases short, with 10 bases between. The CDR3 reads CASSQDRGRETQYF. The CDR3 nucleotides read TGCGCCAGCAGCCAAGACAGGGGACGGGAGACCCAGTACTTC.

This clonotype has a count of ten or more. The rearrangement uses TRBV27 and TRBJ2-2, with D possibly matching TRBD1 (5 bases). CDR1 is MNHEY, CDR2 SMNVEV, per germline (reference sequence). This CDR3 comprises 13 residues. V was cut by 3 bases and J by 6 bases, with 8 bases left in between. CDR3 region: CASSLGLPGELFF. CDR3 nucleotide sequence: TGTGCCAGCAGTTTGGGGCTACCCGGGGAGCTGTTTTTT.

The rearrangement joins TRBV25-1 to TRBJ2-7; no definite D call. V lost 2 bases and J 2 bases, leaving 13 bases between the germline ends. Germline loops: CDR1 MGHDK, CDR2 SYGVNS. The CDR3 consists of 15 residues. The CDR3 DNA is TGTGCCAGCAGTGAACGTAGTATCGGCACCTACGAGCAGTACTTC. This codes for CASSERSIGTYEQYF.

Turning to this clonotype: This may be a read error, as it is one base from a much larger clone. The chain employs TRBV9 and TRBJ1-1; the match to TRBD1 covers 7 bases. CDR1 SGDLS and CDR2 YYNGEE come from the germline V gene. This CDR3 has 15 amino acids. This chain's CDR3 is CASSPLGQFHTEALF. In nucleotides, the CDR3 is TGTGCCAGCAGCCCATTGGGACAGTTTCACACTGAAGCTCTCTTT.

This clonotype was recorded many times. The chain employs TRBV2 and TRBJ2-5; 12 bases map to TRBD1. The CDR3 runs to 14 residues. V gave up 8 bases and J gave up 4 bases; unmatched junction bases: 5. Germline V gives CDR1 SNHLY, CDR2 FYNNEI. The CDR3 coding sequence is TGTGCCAGCGAACCGGGACAGGGGGCAGAGACCCAGTACTTC. It translates to CASEPGQGAETQYF.